This TCR beta chain is drawn from a study of blood T cell repertoires in COVID-19. Looking at the study overall: Acute and convalescent COVID-19 samples came from the United States, Italy and Spain. From T cells, B-cell-depleted T cells, or PBMCs came the material, which was cDNA or gDNA.

Germline V CDR1 and CDR2: SGHKS, YYEKEE (reference sequence). There are 16 residues in the CDR3. The V gene end was trimmed by 0 bases and the J gene end by 6 bases; junction bases not matched to a gene: 7. As handled by the study authors: Estimation of nucleated cell counts was performed using reference gene primer amplification. Sequencing was performed with immunoSEQ multiplex PCR; in TCRdb, only in-frame clones are kept and a portion is missing. V and J calls and clone size follow that table, whereas D and trimming were derived from the DNA. The top ten clones hold 8% to 13% of a sample with 150,000 to 200,000 clones, around 81% of them seen once.

V usage is TRBV5-5 and J usage is TRBJ2-1; the match to TRBD1 covers 9 bases. What was sequenced was peripheral blood. This TCR was recovered from a man aged 55 to 69 with active or convalescent COVID-19. Here the CDR3 DNA reads TGTGCCAGCAGCTTGGTATGGGACAGGGAAGGCAATGAGCAGTTCTTC. Its protein product is CASSLVWDREGNEQFF.